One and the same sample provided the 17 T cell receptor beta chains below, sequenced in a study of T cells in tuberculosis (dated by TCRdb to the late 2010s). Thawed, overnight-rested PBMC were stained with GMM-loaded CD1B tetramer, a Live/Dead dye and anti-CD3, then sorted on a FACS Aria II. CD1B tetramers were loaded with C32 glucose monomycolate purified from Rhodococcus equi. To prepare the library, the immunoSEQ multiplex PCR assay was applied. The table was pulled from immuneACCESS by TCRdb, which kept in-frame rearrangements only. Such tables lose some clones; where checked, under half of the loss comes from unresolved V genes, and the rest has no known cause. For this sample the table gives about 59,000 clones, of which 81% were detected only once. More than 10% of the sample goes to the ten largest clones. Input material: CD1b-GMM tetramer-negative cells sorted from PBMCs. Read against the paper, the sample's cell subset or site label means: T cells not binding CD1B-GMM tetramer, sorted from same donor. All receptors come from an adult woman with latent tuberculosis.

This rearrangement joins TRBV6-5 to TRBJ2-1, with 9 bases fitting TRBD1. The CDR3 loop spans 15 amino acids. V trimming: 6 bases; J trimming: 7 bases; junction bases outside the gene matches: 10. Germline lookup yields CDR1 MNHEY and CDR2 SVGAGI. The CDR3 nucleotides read TGTGCCAGCAGCCCTCCGGGACAGGGCCGGAATGAGCAGTTCTTC. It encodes CASSPPGQGRNEQFF.

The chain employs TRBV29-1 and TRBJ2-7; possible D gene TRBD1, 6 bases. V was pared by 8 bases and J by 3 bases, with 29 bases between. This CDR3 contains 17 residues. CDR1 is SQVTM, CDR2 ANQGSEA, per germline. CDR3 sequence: CSPLEWSRDMGRYEQYF. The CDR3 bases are TGCAGCCCCCTTGAGTGGTCCCGGGACATGGGACGCTACGAGCAGTACTTC.

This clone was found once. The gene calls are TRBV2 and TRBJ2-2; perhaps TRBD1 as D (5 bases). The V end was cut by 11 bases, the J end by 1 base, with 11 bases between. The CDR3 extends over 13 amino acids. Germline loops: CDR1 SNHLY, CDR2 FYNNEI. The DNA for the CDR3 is TGTGCCTCACGCGACAGGAACACCGGGGAGCTGTTTTTT. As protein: CASRDRNTGELFF.

This CDR3 reads CASSPGQGFNYGYTF. The CDR3 bases are TGTGCCAGCAGCCCGGGACAGGGATTTAACTATGGCTACACCTTC. The chain links TRBV5-6 to TRBJ1-2, with TRBD1 identical over 9 bases. The CDR3 is 15 amino acids. CDR1 and CDR2 (germline): SGHDT, YYEEEE. The V segment lost 4 bases and the J segment 1 base; nucleotides outside the gene matches: 5.

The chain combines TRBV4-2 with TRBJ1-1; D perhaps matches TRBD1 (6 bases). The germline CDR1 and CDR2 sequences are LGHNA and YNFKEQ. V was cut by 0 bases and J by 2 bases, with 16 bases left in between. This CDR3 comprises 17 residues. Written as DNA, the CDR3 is TGTGCCAGCAGCCAAGATCCCCGGGGCAGGGGTAACACTGAAGCTTTCTTT. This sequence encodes CASSQDPRGRGNTEAFF.

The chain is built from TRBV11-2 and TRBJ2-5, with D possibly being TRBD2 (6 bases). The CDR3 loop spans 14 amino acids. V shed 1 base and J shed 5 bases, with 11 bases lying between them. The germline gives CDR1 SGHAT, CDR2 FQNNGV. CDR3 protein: CASSLARGTETQYF. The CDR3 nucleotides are TGTGCCAGCAGCTTAGCCCGGGGGACGGAGACCCAGTACTTC.

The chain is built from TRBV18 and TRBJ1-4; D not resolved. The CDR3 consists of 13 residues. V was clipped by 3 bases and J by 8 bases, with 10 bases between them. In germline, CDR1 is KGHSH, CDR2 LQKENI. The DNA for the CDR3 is TGTGCCAGCTCACCCGGTCAAATCGAAAAACTGTTTTTT. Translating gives CASSPGQIEKLFF.

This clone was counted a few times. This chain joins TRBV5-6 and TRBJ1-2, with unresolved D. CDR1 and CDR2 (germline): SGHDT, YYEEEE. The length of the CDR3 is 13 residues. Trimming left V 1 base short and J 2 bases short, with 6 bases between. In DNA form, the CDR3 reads TGTGCCAGCAGCTTGCGGGGAAACTATGGCTACACCTTC. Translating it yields CASSLRGNYGYTF.

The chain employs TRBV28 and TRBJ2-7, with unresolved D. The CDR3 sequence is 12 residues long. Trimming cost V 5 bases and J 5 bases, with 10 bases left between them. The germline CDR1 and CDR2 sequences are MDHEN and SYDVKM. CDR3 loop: CASSPVRDEQYF. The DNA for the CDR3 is TGTGCCAGCAGTCCGGTAAGAGACGAGCAGTACTTC.

In DNA form, the CDR3 reads TGTGCCAGCAGCCCTACTAGCGGGGGCAGCTACAATGAGCAGTTCTTC. It specifies CASSPTSGGSYNEQFF. The chain links TRBV5-4 to TRBJ2-1, with TRBD2 matching over 11 bases. V shed 4 bases, J shed 3 bases, and the junction held 6 bases outside the gene matches. Germline V gives CDR1 SGHNT, CDR2 YYREEE (reference sequence). This CDR3 comprises 16 residues. Combining the CDR3 with reference TRBV5-4 and TRBJ2-1 gives the whole variable domain ETGVTQSPTHLIKTRGQQVTLRCSSQSGHNTVSWYQQALGQGPQFIFQYYREEENGRGNFPPRFSGLQFPNYSSELNVNALELDDSALYLCASSPTSGGSYNEQFFGPGTRLTVL.

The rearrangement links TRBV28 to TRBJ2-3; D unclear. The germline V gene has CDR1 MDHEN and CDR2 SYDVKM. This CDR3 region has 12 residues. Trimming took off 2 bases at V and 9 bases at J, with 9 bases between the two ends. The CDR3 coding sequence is TGTGCCAGCAGTTTAGTGGGCCACACGCAGTATTTT. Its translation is CASSLVGHTQYF.

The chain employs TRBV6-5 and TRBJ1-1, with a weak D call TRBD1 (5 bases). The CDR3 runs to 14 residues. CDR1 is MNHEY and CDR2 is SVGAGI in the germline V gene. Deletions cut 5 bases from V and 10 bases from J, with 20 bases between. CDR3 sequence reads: CASSEMVGGGRAFF. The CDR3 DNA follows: TGTGCCAGCAGTGAAATGGTCGGGGGTGGGAGAGCTTTCTTT.

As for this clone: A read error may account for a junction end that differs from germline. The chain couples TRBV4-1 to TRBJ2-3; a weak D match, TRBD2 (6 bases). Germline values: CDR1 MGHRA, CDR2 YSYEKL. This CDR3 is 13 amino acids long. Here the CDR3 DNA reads TGCGCCAGCAGCCAAGATCCTGGGACTTTCCTCAAATTT. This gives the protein CASSQDPGTFLKF.

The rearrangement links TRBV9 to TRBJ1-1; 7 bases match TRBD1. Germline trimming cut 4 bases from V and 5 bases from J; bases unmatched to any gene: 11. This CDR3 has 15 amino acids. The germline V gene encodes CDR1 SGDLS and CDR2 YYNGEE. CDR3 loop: CASSMTGWGSTEAFF. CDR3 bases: TGTGCCAGCAGCATGACAGGGTGGGGGTCAACTGAAGCTTTCTTT.

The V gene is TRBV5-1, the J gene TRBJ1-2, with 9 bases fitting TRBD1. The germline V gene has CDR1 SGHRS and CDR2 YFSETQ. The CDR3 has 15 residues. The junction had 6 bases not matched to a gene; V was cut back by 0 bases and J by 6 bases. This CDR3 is CASSLDRGRVDGYTF. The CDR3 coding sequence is TGCGCCAGCAGCTTGGACAGGGGGCGCGTTGATGGCTACACCTTC.

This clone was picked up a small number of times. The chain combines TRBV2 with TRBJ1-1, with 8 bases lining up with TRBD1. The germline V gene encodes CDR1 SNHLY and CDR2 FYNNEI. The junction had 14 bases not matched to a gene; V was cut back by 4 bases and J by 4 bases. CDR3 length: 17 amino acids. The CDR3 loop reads CASSGEAGGKRATEAFF. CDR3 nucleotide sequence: TGTGCCAGCAGTGGAGAGGCAGGGGGCAAGAGGGCCACTGAAGCTTTCTTT.

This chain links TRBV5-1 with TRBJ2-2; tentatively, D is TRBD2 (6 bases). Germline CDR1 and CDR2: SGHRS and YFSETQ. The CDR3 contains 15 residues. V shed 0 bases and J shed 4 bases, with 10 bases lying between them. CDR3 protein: CASSLVTSSTGELFF. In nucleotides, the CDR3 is TGCGCCAGCAGCTTGGTTACTAGCTCCACCGGGGAGCTGTTTTTT.